This T cell receptor (beta chain) was retrieved from a study of T cells in Graves' hyperthyroidism and ophthalmopathy. Overall study findings and caveats: Ophthalmopathy was distinguished from stable hyperthyroidism by 13 V-J signatures. Within blood appeared most thyroid clonotypes that had expanded above 0.001.

Amplification of TCR beta CDR3 regions used RNA as the template. When the TCR CDR3 underwent first-round RT-PCR, the HTBI primer set was used. TCRdb re-derived calls from the multiplex PCR reads in MiXCR, one entry per CDR3 protein. The sample consists of about 540,000 distinct CDR3 sequences, 46% of them appearing once. Patients were excluded for uncontrolled infection, other autoimmune disease, pregnancy or lactation. The germline gives CDR1 MNHEY, CDR2 SVGAGI. The J segment lost 2 bases and the V segment lost 4 bases, leaving 5 bases of the junction unmatched. CDR3 length: 14 amino acids. This clonotype showed up many times. Its antigen is as yet unknown.

The receptor's source is a woman under 30 with Graves' hyperthyroidism. Material for sequencing was peripheral blood or thyroid tissue (not recorded which). This chain links TRBV6-5 with TRBJ2-7; 7 positions agree with TRBD2. Written as DNA, the CDR3 is TGTGCCAGCAGTTCGCGCGGGGGACCCTACGAGCAGTACTTC. This codes for CASSSRGGPYEQYF.